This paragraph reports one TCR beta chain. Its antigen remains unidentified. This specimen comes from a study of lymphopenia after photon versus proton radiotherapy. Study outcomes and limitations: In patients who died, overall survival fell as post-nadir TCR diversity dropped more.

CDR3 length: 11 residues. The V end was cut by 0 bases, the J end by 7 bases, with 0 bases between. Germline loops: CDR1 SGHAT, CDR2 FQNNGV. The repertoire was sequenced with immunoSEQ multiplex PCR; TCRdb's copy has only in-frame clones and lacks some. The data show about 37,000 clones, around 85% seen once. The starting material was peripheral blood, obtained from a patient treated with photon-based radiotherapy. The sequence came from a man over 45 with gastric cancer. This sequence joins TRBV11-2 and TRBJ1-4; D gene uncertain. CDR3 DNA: TGTGCCAGCAGCTTAGATGAAAAACTGTTTTTT. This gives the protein CASSLDEKLFF.